The entry below describes one TCR beta chain. Antigen specificity is unknown. The data stem from a study of T cell repertoires in cytomegalovirus infection. Broader study findings: Clonotypes of TCR beta that were HLA-C-restricted and CMV-specific dominated the ex vivo response. There were carriers of CMV plus the relevant HLA, and cumulative public TCR beta family frequency identified them.

Each CDR3 protein gets one entry after TCRdb re-called the reads with MiXCR. The sample shows around 140,000 distinct CDR3 sequences, 32% of them seen only once. The CDR3 is 16 residues long. The V and J ends lost 0 bases and 5 bases, in that order; junction bases with no gene match: 5. Germline V gives CDR1 LNHNV, CDR2 YYDKDF (reference sequence). The receptor's source is a human donor in good health (CMV status not recorded). Some clones in this sample may be carry-over from other donors' samples. The J gene is TRBJ2-2, the V gene TRBV15; TRBD1 agrees at 8 bases. This specimen was CD8+ T cells from cultured PBMCs, taken from culture after CMV antigen stimulation. CDR3 DNA sequence: TGTGCCACCAGCAGAGATCGAACAGGGGGAACCGGGGAGCTGTTTTTT. It yields the protein CATSRDRTGGTGELFF.